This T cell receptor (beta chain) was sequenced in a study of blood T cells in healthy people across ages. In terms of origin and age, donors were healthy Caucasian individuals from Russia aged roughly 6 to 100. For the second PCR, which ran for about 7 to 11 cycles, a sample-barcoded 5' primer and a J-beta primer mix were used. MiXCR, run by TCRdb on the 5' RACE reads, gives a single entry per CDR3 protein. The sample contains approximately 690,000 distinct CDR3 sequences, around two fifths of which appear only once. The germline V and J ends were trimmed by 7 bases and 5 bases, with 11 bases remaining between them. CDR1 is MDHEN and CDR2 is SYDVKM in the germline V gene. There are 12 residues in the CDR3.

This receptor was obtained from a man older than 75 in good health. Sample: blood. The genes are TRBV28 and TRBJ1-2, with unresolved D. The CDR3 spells CASTRGVYGYTF. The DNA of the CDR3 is TGTGCCAGCACCCGTGGGGTGTATGGCTACACCTTC.